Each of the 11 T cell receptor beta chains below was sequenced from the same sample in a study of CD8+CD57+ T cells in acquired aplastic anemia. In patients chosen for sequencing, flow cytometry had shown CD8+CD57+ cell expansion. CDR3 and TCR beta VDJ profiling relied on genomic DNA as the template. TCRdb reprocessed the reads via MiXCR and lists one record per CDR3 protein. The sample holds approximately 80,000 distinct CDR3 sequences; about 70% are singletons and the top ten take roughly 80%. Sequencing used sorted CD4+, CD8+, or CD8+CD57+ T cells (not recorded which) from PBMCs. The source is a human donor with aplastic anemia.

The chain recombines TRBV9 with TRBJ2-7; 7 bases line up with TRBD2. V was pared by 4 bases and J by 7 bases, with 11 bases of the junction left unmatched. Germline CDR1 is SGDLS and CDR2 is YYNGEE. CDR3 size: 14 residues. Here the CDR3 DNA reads TGTGCCAGCAGCTACCGGGAGGCCTCCGGGGAGCAGTACTTC. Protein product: CASSYREASGEQYF.

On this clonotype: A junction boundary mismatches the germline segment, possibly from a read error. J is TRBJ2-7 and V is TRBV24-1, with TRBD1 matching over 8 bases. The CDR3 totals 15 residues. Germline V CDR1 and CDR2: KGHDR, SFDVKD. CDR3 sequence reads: CATSDFRRGLDEQCF. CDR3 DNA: TGTGCCACCAGTGATTTTCGCAGGGGGCTCGACGAGCAGTGCTTC.

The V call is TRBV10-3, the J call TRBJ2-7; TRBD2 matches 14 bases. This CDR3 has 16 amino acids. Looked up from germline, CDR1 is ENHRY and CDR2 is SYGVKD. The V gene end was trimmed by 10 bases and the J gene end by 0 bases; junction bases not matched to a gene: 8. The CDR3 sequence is CATGLAGGHLSYEQYF. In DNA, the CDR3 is TGTGCCACCGGACTAGCGGGGGGCCATCTCTCCTACGAGCAGTACTTC.

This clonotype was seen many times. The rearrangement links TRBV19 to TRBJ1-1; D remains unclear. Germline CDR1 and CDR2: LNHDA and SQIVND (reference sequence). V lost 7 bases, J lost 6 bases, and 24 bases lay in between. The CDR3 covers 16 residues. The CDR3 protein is CASTSYLWTDGAEAFF. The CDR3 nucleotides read TGTGCCAGTACCTCGTATCTCTGGACTGACGGGGCTGAAGCTTTCTTT. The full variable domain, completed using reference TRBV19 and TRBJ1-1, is DGGITQSPKYLFRKEGQNVTLSCEQNLNHDAMYWYRQDPGQGLRLIYYSQIVNDFQKGDIAEGYSVSREKKESFPLTVTSAQKNPTAFYLCASTSYLWTDGAEAFFGQGTRLTVV.

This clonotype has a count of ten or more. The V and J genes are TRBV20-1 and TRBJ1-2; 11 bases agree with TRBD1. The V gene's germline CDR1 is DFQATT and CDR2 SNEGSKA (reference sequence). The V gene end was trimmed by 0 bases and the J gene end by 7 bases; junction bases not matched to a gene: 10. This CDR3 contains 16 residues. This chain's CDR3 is CSARDRDRGLYGGYTF. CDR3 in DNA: TGCAGTGCTAGAGATAGGGACAGGGGGTTATACGGTGGCTACACCTTC.

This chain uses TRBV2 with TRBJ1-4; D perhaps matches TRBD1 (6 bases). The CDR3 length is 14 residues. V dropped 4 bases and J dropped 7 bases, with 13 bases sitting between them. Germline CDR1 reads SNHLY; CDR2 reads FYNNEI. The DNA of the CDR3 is TGTGCCAGCAGTGTCCGGGCAGGGGTTGAAAAACTGTTTTTT. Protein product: CASSVRAGVEKLFF.

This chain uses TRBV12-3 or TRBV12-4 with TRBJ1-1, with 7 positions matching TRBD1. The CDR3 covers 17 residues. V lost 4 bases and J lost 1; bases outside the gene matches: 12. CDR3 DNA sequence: TGTGCCAGCAGTTCGCCGACAGGGCGGTGGGCGAACACTGAAGCTTTCTTT. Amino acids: CASSSPTGRWANTEAFF.

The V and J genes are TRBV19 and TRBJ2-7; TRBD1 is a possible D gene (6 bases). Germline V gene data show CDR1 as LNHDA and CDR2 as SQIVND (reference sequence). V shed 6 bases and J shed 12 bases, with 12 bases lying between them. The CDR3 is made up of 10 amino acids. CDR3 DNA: TGTGCCAGTAGAGGGACATTAGGGTACTTC. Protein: CASRGTLGYF.

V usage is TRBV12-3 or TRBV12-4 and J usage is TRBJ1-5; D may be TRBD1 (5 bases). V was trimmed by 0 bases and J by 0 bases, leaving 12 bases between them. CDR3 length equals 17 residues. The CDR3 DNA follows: TGTGCCAGCAGTTTAGCCGCCTCAAGGGGTAGCAATCAGCCCCAGCATTTT. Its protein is CASSLAASRGSNQPQHF.

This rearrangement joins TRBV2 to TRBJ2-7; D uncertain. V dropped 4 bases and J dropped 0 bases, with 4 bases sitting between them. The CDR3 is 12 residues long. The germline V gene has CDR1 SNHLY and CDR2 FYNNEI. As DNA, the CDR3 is TGTGCCAGCAGTGGGGCCTCCTACGAGCAGTACTTC. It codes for CASSGASYEQYF.

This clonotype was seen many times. Written as DNA, the CDR3 is TGCAGTGCTCTAGCGGGAGGACTCGAGCAGTACTTC. It codes for CSALAGGLEQYF. The J gene is TRBJ2-7, the V gene TRBV20-1; 11 bases match TRBD2. The CDR3 spans 12 residues. The J segment lost 6 bases and the V segment lost 5 bases, leaving 3 bases of the junction unmatched. Germline V CDR1 and CDR2: DFQATT, SNEGSKA (reference sequence).